These 28 T cell receptor beta chains came from one sample sequenced in a study of T cell repertoires in cytomegalovirus infection. TCRdb passed the reads through MiXCR, listing each CDR3 protein once. The sample carries about 110,000 distinct CDR3 sequences, 30% to 35% recorded once. Antigen specificity for these receptors is unknown. Here the sequenced sample was CD8+ T cells from cultured PBMCs, taken from culture after CMV antigen stimulation. These receptors came from a human donor in good health (CMV status not recorded). Some clones in this sample may be carry-over from other donors' samples.

This chain links TRBV4-1 with TRBJ1-1, with a possible D match to TRBD1 (6 bases). V was cut by 2 bases and J by 2 bases, with 12 bases left in between. The CDR3 is 15 residues long. Germline values: CDR1 MGHRA, CDR2 YSYEKL. CDR3 sequence (DNA): TGCGCCAGCAGCCAACCAGGGACAAAAAACACTGAAGCTTTCTTT. It translates to CASSQPGTKNTEAFF.

This clonotype was detected a few times. The chain recombines TRBV5-1 with TRBJ2-4, with D tentatively TRBD1 or TRBD2 (5 bases each). This CDR3 is 17 amino acids long. Germline V gene data show CDR1 as SGHRS and CDR2 as YFSETQ. Trimming shortened V by 0 bases and J by 3 bases, and 16 bases separated the two germline ends. CDR3 sequence reads: CASSLVGTGYVKNIQYF. The CDR3 coding sequence is TGCGCCAGCAGCTTGGTTGGGACGGGGTATGTCAAAAACATTCAGTACTTC.

Regarding this clonotype: The junction shows a germline mismatch at one end, possibly a read error. The chain links TRBV6-2 or TRBV6-3 to TRBJ2-3; 7 bases align to TRBD1. Germline CDR1 is MNHEY and CDR2 is SVGEGT. The CDR3 loop spans 14 amino acids. The CDR3 DNA is TGTGCCAGCAGCCCGGGACAGCTCACAGACACGCAGTATTTT. Residues: CASSPGQLTDTQYF.

The gene calls are TRBV12-5 and TRBJ2-1; D perhaps matches TRBD1 (5 bases). CDR1 is LGHNT and CDR2 is FRNRAP in the germline V gene. Trimming left V 6 bases short and J 0 bases short, with 12 bases between. This CDR3 comprises 15 residues. CDR3 sequence reads: CASGSGRSSYNEQFF. The CDR3 nucleotides are TGTGCTAGTGGATCAGGGCGAAGCTCCTACAATGAGCAGTTCTTC.

The J gene is TRBJ2-2, the V gene TRBV27, with TRBD1 matching 7 bases. This CDR3 is built from 13 residues. Germline V gene data show CDR1 as MNHEY and CDR2 as SMNVEV (reference sequence). The junction had 2 bases not matched to a gene; V was cut back by 3 bases and J by 7 bases. CDR3 sequence reads: CASSFYRGGELFF. CDR3 nucleotides: TGTGCCAGCAGTTTCTACAGGGGCGGGGAGCTGTTTTTT.

The chain is built from TRBV14 and TRBJ2-5; D perhaps matches TRBD2 (6 bases). This CDR3 has 15 amino acids. V shed 1 base and J shed 5 bases, with 14 bases lying between them. From germline, CDR1 is SGHDN and CDR2 FVKESK. CDR3 amino acids: CASSQAKKGRETQYF. In DNA, the CDR3 is TGTGCCAGCAGCCAAGCGAAAAAGGGGAGGGAGACCCAGTACTTC. Combining the CDR3 with reference TRBV14 and TRBJ2-5 gives the whole variable domain EAGVTQFPSHSVIEKGQTVTLRCDPISGHDNLYWYRRVMGKEIKFLLHFVKESKQDESGMPNNRFLAERTGGTYSTLKVQPAELEDSGVYFCASSQAKKGRETQYFGPGTRLLVL.

V gene TRBV13 combines with J gene TRBJ1-6; no clear D. Germline loops: CDR1 PRHDT, CDR2 FYEKMQ (reference sequence). The CDR3 is made up of 15 amino acids. V was pared by 2 bases and J by 0 bases, with 5 bases between. The DNA for the CDR3 is TGTGCCAGCAGCTTAATGAGCTCCTATAATTCACCCCTCCACTTT. Its protein product is CASSLMSSYNSPLHF.

The chain is built from TRBV6-2 or TRBV6-3 and TRBJ1-1; D may be TRBD1 (5 bases). The CDR3 consists of 15 residues. CDR1 and CDR2 (germline): MNHEY, SVGEGT. V was clipped by 2 bases and J by 3 bases, with 13 bases between them. The CDR3 spells CASSYASKGYTEAFF. The DNA for the CDR3 is TGTGCCAGCAGTTACGCGTCTAAGGGGTACACTGAAGCTTTCTTT.

The rearrangement uses TRBV6-2 or TRBV6-3 and TRBJ2-7; TRBD1 might be the D (5 bases). Between the trimmed V and J ends, which lost 5 bases and 5 bases, there was a span of 25 bases. CDR1 MNHEY and CDR2 SVGEGT come from the germline V gene. This CDR3 has 17 residues. This CDR3 reads CASSTVLGLGVGDEQYF. The CDR3 DNA reads TGTGCCAGCAGTACCGTCCTTGGGCTAGGGGTAGGAGACGAGCAGTACTTC.

This rearrangement joins TRBV6-5 to TRBJ1-1; unclear D gene. Germline V gene lookup returns CDR1 MNHEY and CDR2 SVGAGI. The CDR3 extends over 14 amino acids. The V gene lost 2 bases and the J gene lost 2 bases, with 9 bases spanning the gap. In DNA form, the CDR3 reads TGTGCCAGCAGTTACGAGCGGAGTAACACTGAAGCTTTCTTT. The encoded protein is CASSYERSNTEAFF.

There are a few counts of this clonotype. The rearrangement uses TRBV27 and TRBJ1-6; 7 nucleotides agree with TRBD1. This CDR3 has 19 residues. After removal of 0 bases from V and 7 bases from J, the junction contained 15 bases not matched to a gene. Germline CDR1 and CDR2: MNHEY and SMNVEV (reference sequence). As DNA, the CDR3 is TGTGCCAGCAGTTTATCGATAAGGGGGCTTGGCCTCTGGAATTCACCCCTCCACTTT. This gives the protein CASSLSIRGLGLWNSPLHF.

The sample holds a few counts of this clonotype. Here the CDR3 DNA reads TGTGCCAGCAGTTTCAGCGACGAGCAGTACTTC. Protein sequence: CASSFSDEQYF. The rearrangement joins TRBV12-3 or TRBV12-4 to TRBJ2-7; D is ambiguous. The CDR3 extends over 11 amino acids. The V end lost 3 bases, the J end lost 5 bases, and 5 bases lay between the germline ends.

The chain links TRBV20-1 to TRBJ1-5, with 11 positions matching TRBD1. The CDR3 totals 17 residues. The V gene's germline CDR1 is DFQATT and CDR2 SNEGSKA (reference sequence). Trimming cost V 0 bases and J 2 bases; bases outside gene matches: 6. The CDR3 spells CSARDRTGGAGNQPQHF. DNA for the CDR3: TGCAGTGCTAGAGATCGGACAGGGGGCGCGGGCAATCAGCCCCAGCATTTT.

The chain recombines TRBV27 with TRBJ2-1; D may match TRBD1 or TRBD2 (6 bases each). Trimming stripped 3 bases from V and 0 bases from J, with 12 bases between. The CDR3 is 16 residues long. The germline CDR1 and CDR2 sequences are MNHEY and SMNVEV (reference sequence). CDR3 sequence (DNA): TGTGCCAGCAGTTTCCTAGGGGGGATCTCCTACAATGAGCAGTTCTTC. The encoded protein is CASSFLGGISYNEQFF.

This rearrangement joins TRBV15 to TRBJ1-5; maybe TRBD1 (5 bases). Per the germline V gene, CDR1 is LNHNV and CDR2 is YYDKDF (reference sequence). Trimming removed 0 bases from V and 6 bases from J, with 12 bases in between. The CDR3 runs 15 residues. This chain's CDR3 is CATSRDGGYSQPQHF. The CDR3 DNA follows: TGTGCCACCAGCAGAGATGGGGGGTACAGTCAGCCCCAGCATTTT.

This clonotype occurred a few times. V and J are TRBV7-6 and TRBJ2-2; possibly TRBD1 or TRBD2 for D (5 bases each). Germline CDR1 SGHVS, CDR2 FNYEAQ. Deletions cut 5 bases from V and 0 bases from J, with 7 bases between. This CDR3 region has 14 residues. The CDR3 loop is CASSGGPNTGELFF. The CDR3 DNA is TGTGCCAGCAGCGGGGGACCGAACACCGGGGAGCTGTTTTTT.

The V call is TRBV7-1, the J call TRBJ2-7; D is unresolved. TRBV7-1 is filed as an ORF, its function uncertain. V dropped 5 bases and J dropped 6 bases, with 8 bases sitting between them. CDR3 length equals 11 residues. The CDR3 here is CASSNSVEQYF. CDR3 in DNA: TGTGCCAGCAGCAACAGCGTCGAGCAGTACTTC.

The chain joins TRBV4-1 to TRBJ1-3; D is possibly TRBD1 (5 bases). V was pared by 2 bases and J by 3 bases, with 14 bases between. This CDR3 spans 16 amino acids. The germline V gene encodes CDR1 MGHRA and CDR2 YSYEKL. The CDR3 region has the DNA TGCGCCAGCAGCCAACCATTCGGGACGGTTGGAAACACCATATATTTT. This translates into CASSQPFGTVGNTIYF.

This clonotype was seen a few times. The chain combines TRBV4-1 with TRBJ2-7, with D perhaps matching TRBD1 (6 bases). The CDR3 is 15 amino acids. Germline CDR1 is MGHRA and CDR2 is YSYEKL. Between the trimmed V and J ends, which lost 2 bases and 2 bases, there was a span of 13 bases. CDR3 bases: TGCGCCAGCAGCCAATTAGGGGGAAATCCCTACGAGCAGTACTTC. Translating it yields CASSQLGGNPYEQYF.

The rearrangement joins TRBV3-1 to TRBJ2-7, with D unclear. Between the trimmed V and J ends, which lost 4 bases and 5 bases, there was a span of 18 bases. Germline lookup yields CDR1 LGHDT and CDR2 YNNKEL (reference sequence). The CDR3 is 15 amino acids. CDR3 region: CASSLGHNRPDEQYF. Here the CDR3 DNA reads TGTGCCAGCAGCCTGGGCCACAACCGCCCGGACGAGCAGTACTTC.

The rearrangement links TRBV12-3 or TRBV12-4 to TRBJ2-3, with TRBD1 matching over 11 bases. V shed 5 bases and J 5 bases; nucleotides not matched to a gene: 6. The CDR3 contains 15 residues. The CDR3 DNA is TGTGCCAGCAGTCTCAGGACAGGGGGCTTAGATACGCAGTATTTT. Its protein product is CASSLRTGGLDTQYF.

The chain is built from TRBV5-1 and TRBJ2-2; D is undetermined. V lost 0 bases and J lost 3, with 6 bases in between. The CDR3 loop spans 14 amino acids. Germline-derived CDR1 and CDR2 are SGHRS and YFSETQ. The CDR3 loop is CASSLDLDTGELFF. The CDR3 DNA reads as TGCGCCAGCAGCTTGGACCTGGACACCGGGGAGCTGTTTTTT.

This clonotype came up many times. As the CDR3 is not closed by the conserved phenylalanine or tryptophan, this likely results from a read error. Because the CDR3's place on the DNA is in doubt, the DNA is left out and the CDR3 is given as listed by TCRdb. The CDR3 sequence: CASSLLEIRQSSLKL. The chain couples TRBV7-8 to TRBJ2-2; the table's D gene call, TRBD1, was not cross checked with the DNA. Germline V gives CDR1 SGHVS, CDR2 FQNEAQ. The CDR3 is 15 residues long, ends included.

The chain is built from TRBV4-1 and TRBJ2-7, with 8 bases aligning to TRBD1. V lost 4 bases to trimming and J lost 6 bases; unmatched junction nucleotides: 11. CDR3 size: 15 residues. Looked up from germline, CDR1 is MGHRA and CDR2 is YSYEKL. The DNA for the CDR3 is TGCGCCAGCAGCCCCCAACAGGGGGAATTAGGCGAGCAGTACTTC. Residues: CASSPQQGELGEQYF.

This clonotype was picked up a small number of times. The chain links TRBV7-2 to TRBJ2-5, with TRBD1 matching 9 bases. V lost 4 bases, J lost 1 base, and 4 bases stayed unmatched. The length of the CDR3 is 15 residues. Germline assignment: CDR1 SGHTA and CDR2 FQGNSA. CDR3 sequence: CASSSRTGAQETQYF. In DNA, the CDR3 is TGTGCCAGCAGCTCCCGGACAGGGGCCCAAGAGACCCAGTACTTC. The full variable domain, with the rest looked up from reference TRBV7-2 and TRBJ2-5, is GAGVSQSPSNKVTEKGKDVELRCDPISGHTALYWYRQSLGQGLEFLIYFQGNSAPDKSGLPSDRFSAERTGGSVSTLTIQRTQQEDSAVYLCASSSRTGAQETQYFGPGTRLLVL.

This chain links TRBV27 with TRBJ2-3; a weak D match, TRBD2 (7 bases). The CDR3 contains 16 residues. Trimming cost V 0 bases and J 6 bases, with 16 bases left between them. Germline CDR1 MNHEY, CDR2 SMNVEV (reference sequence). This CDR3 is CASSLSRGGPRDTQYF. CDR3 DNA sequence: TGTGCCAGCAGTTTATCGAGGGGGGGACCGAGGGATACGCAGTATTTT.

The CDR3 is CASSSTGAYTGELFF. The CDR3 DNA reads as TGTGCCAGCAGCTCTACAGGGGCATACACCGGGGAGCTGTTTTTT. The chain joins TRBV7-9 to TRBJ2-2; 7 bases match TRBD1. V lost 4 bases and J lost 3; bases outside the gene matches: 5. Germline V CDR1 and CDR2: SEHNR, FQNEAQ (reference sequence). The CDR3 has 15 amino acids.

The table lists this clonotype with many counts. The rearrangement links TRBV6-1 to TRBJ1-5; D ambiguous. V was shortened by 1 base and J by 5 bases, with 9 bases between the two germline ends. The CDR3 is 14 amino acids. Germline assignment: CDR1 MNHNS and CDR2 SASEGT. CDR3 nucleotides: TGTGCCAGCAGTGAAGAATCGCTGCATCAGCCCCAGCATTTT. Amino acid sequence: CASSEESLHQPQHF.